What follows describes a single T cell receptor beta chain. Its antigen is not identified. The sample comes from a study of long-term antiretroviral therapy in people with HIV. In the United States, treatment was given to all participants with HIV. immunoSEQ v3.0 was run at survey level. The data were produced by immunoSEQ multiplex PCR, yet TCRdb's version contains in-frame clones alone and is incomplete. The sample holds under 7,000 clones, around 78% seen once. Study-level findings and limits: ART adherence, viral resistance and therapy changes were undocumented. Blood draws took place between about 2003 and 2017 and possibly involved older ART regimens.

V was shortened by 6 bases and J by 3 bases, with 20 bases between the two germline ends. The CDR3 runs to 17 residues. The germline V gene has CDR1 LNHDA and CDR2 SQIVND (reference sequence). This rearrangement joins TRBV19 to TRBJ2-2, with D uncertain. The sequencing here drew on unsorted PBMCs, taken 1.8 years before starting antiretroviral therapy. The receptor comes from a man in his forties or fifties with HIV. The CDR3 DNA reads TGTGCCAGTAGCCGTTCTCCGGGCGCTTACTACACCGGGGAGCTGTTTTTT. Translating it yields CASSRSPGAYYTGELFF.